A single sample is the source of the 31 T cell receptor beta chains below, sequenced in a study of T cells in tumors after PD-1 blockade. Method: immunoSEQ multiplex PCR; TCRdb's copy keeps in-frame clones and lacks some. The table includes some 47,000 clones, 75% to 85% detected once. Sample: PBMCs, taken before anti-PD-1 treatment. The receptors shown here come from a human donor with basal cell carcinoma.

This clone has only a few counts. The V and J genes are TRBV18 and TRBJ2-5; no reliable D call. Germline V lookup: CDR1 KGHSH, CDR2 LQKENI. The CDR3 extends over 14 amino acids. V gave up 0 bases and J gave up 1 base, with 6 bases separating them. Here the CDR3 reads CASSPPAAQETQYF. The CDR3 DNA is TGTGCCAGCTCACCACCGGCAGCCCAAGAGACCCAGTACTTC.

The CDR3: CASLQTGVNSPLHF. CDR3 bases: TGTGCCAGCTTACAGACAGGGGTCAATTCACCCCTCCACTTT. The chain couples TRBV18 to TRBJ1-6, with TRBD1 matching 8 bases. The J segment lost 7 bases and the V segment lost 7 bases, leaving 6 bases of the junction unmatched. The CDR3 is 14 amino acids. The germline CDR1 and CDR2 sequences are KGHSH and LQKENI. Full variable domain (missing parts from reference TRBV18 and TRBJ1-6): NAGVMQNPRHLVRRRGQEARLRCSPMKGHSHVYWYRQLPEEGLKFMVYLQKENIIDESGMPKERFSAEFPKEGPSILRIQQVVRGDSAAYFCASLQTGVNSPLHFGNGTRLTVT.

This chain connects TRBV5-4 to TRBJ2-7; D might be TRBD1 or TRBD2, each matching 5 bases. This CDR3 has 13 amino acids. V was cut by 0 bases and J by 6 bases, with 10 bases left in between. The germline gives CDR1 SGHNT, CDR2 YYREEE (reference sequence). CDR3 sequence: CASSLDGGSEQYF. The CDR3 bases are TGTGCCAGCAGCTTGGATGGGGGATCCGAGCAGTACTTC.

The chain recombines TRBV12-5 with TRBJ1-5; D unresolved. Trimming cost V 7 bases and J 0 bases, with 10 bases left between them. This CDR3 region has 14 residues. Germline V gives CDR1 LGHNT, CDR2 FRNRAP. The CDR3 here is CASVEVSSNQPQHF. The CDR3 region has the DNA TGTGCTAGTGTGGAGGTTTCTAGCAATCAGCCCCAGCATTTT.

This clone occurred a few times. The chain employs TRBV19 and TRBJ1-6; D perhaps matches TRBD1 (6 bases). The CDR3 consists of 15 residues. Per the germline V gene, CDR1 is LNHDA and CDR2 is SQIVND (reference sequence). With 3 bases removed from V and 10 bases from J, the gap between germline ends came to 16 bases. The CDR3 spells CASSMLARGDSPLHF. The CDR3 DNA reads TGTGCCAGTAGTATGCTTGCCAGGGGAGACTCACCCCTCCACTTT.

By share of the sample, this clone is medium-sized. V is TRBV18 and J is TRBJ1-2; 9 nucleotides align to TRBD1. The CDR3 runs 15 residues. Trimming cost V 5 bases and J 8 bases; bases outside gene matches: 12. Germline V gene sequence: CDR1 KGHSH, CDR2 LQKENI. CDR3 DNA: TGTGCCAGCTCATCAGGGACAACAGGGGGCGAAGGCTACACCTTC. Translated, it gives CASSSGTTGGEGYTF.

This chain joins TRBV24-1 and TRBJ2-1, with TRBD2 matching over 11 bases. The germline V gene encodes CDR1 KGHDR and CDR2 SFDVKD. J was trimmed by 4 bases and V by 2 bases; bases with no gene match: 3. The CDR3 covers 16 residues. The CDR3 region is CATSDSLAGGYNEQFF. CDR3 bases: TGTGCCACCAGTGATTCGCTAGCGGGGGGTTACAATGAGCAGTTCTTC.

The CDR3 loop reads CASSPTTSGGLAYF. For the CDR3, the DNA is TGTGCCAGCAGTCCAACGACTAGCGGGGGCCTAGCGTACTTC. The chain joins TRBV28 to TRBJ2-5; TRBD2 matches at 12 bases. CDR3 length: 14 residues. J was trimmed by 13 bases and V by 5 bases; bases with no gene match: 11. Germline loops: CDR1 MDHEN, CDR2 SYDVKM.

V is TRBV7-9 and J is TRBJ1-4, with D uncertain. Germline lookup yields CDR1 SEHNR and CDR2 FQNEAQ (reference sequence). Trimming took off 5 bases at V and 5 bases at J, with 15 bases between the two ends. The CDR3 spans 15 residues. The CDR3 sequence: CASSHTYDENEKLFF. The CDR3 region has the DNA TGTGCCAGCAGCCATACCTACGACGAGAATGAAAAACTGTTTTTT.

The DNA of the CDR3 is TGCGCCAGCAGCTTGGTTGGGGGAGAGACCCAGTACTTC. Its translation is CASSLVGGETQYF. The genes are TRBV5-1 and TRBJ2-5, with D possibly called TRBD1 or TRBD2 (5 bases each). V was shortened by 0 bases and J by 4 bases, with 7 bases between the two germline ends. This CDR3 contains 13 residues. The V gene's germline CDR1 is SGHRS and CDR2 YFSETQ.

This sequence joins TRBV6-1 and TRBJ2-7; no clear D. Trimming took 2 bases from V and 2 from J, leaving 7 bases between them. Germline lookup yields CDR1 MNHNS and CDR2 SASEGT. This CDR3 region has 13 residues. The CDR3 is CASSETPPYEQYF. The CDR3 DNA reads as TGTGCCAGCAGTGAAACACCTCCCTACGAGCAGTACTTC.

The chain uses TRBV2 and TRBJ1-1, with TRBD1 as a possible D gene (5 bases). Germline assignment: CDR1 SNHLY and CDR2 FYNNEI. V was cut by 3 bases and J by 1 base, with 12 bases left in between. This CDR3 comprises 15 residues. Here the CDR3 reads CASSDSRGGNTEAFF. In DNA, the CDR3 is TGTGCCAGCAGTGACTCCCGGGGGGGGAACACTGAAGCTTTCTTT.

V and J are TRBV9 and TRBJ1-2, with TRBD1 matching 11 bases. CDR1 and CDR2 from the germline V gene are SGDLS and YYNGEE. The CDR3 spans 15 residues. V lost 2 bases and J lost 4; bases outside the gene matches: 4. The CDR3 DNA is TGTGCCAGCAGCGTGGGACAGGGGGAAATCTATGGCTACACCTTC. Residues: CASSVGQGEIYGYTF. The entire variable domain, with the rest obtained from reference TRBV9 and TRBJ1-2, is as follows: DSGVTQTPKHLITATGQRVTLRCSPRSGDLSVYWYQQSLDQGLQFLIQYYNGEERAKGNILERFSAQQFPDLHSELNLSSLELGDSALYFCASSVGQGEIYGYTFGSGTRLTVV.

This clone counts as medium-sized. CDR3 in amino acids: CASSPVGYEQYF. The DNA of the CDR3 is TGTGCCAGCAGTCCTGTAGGCTACGAGCAGTACTTC. The genes are TRBV28 and TRBJ2-7; no definite D call. The V and J ends lost 5 bases and 3 bases respectively, with 8 bases between them. Per germline, CDR1 MDHEN and CDR2 SYDVKM. The CDR3 runs 12 residues.

This chain connects TRBV6-1 to TRBJ2-5; TRBD2 aligns across 7 bases. J gave up 5 bases and V 1 base, and 16 bases lay outside the gene matches. CDR3 length: 18 amino acids. Germline V CDR1 and CDR2: MNHNS, SASEGT. The CDR3 sequence is CASSEVFWSGVGQETQYF. The CDR3 DNA sequence: TGTGCCAGCAGTGAAGTTTTTTGGAGCGGGGTTGGGCAGGAGACCCAGTACTTC.

The V and J genes are TRBV30 and TRBJ2-5; 9 positions agree with TRBD2. There are 14 residues in the CDR3. Germline CDR1 GTSNPN, CDR2 SVGIG (reference sequence). Germline trimming cut 8 bases from V and 0 bases from J; bases unmatched to any gene: 7. CDR3 protein: CAEGLAGNQETQYF. Written as DNA, the CDR3 is TGTGCCGAGGGGCTAGCGGGGAACCAAGAGACCCAGTACTTC.

The genes are TRBV10-2 and TRBJ2-2; 11 bases match TRBD2. The CDR3 contains 16 residues. Germline V gene data show CDR1 as WSHSY and CDR2 as SAAADI. The J segment lost 8 bases and the V segment lost 3 bases, leaving 8 bases of the junction unmatched. The CDR3 DNA is TGCGCCAGCAGTGACCTAGCGGGAGGTCCTAGGGGGGAGCTGTTTTTT. Amino acid sequence: CASSDLAGGPRGELFF.

The rearrangement links TRBV25-1 to TRBJ2-1, with 8 bases lining up with TRBD1. The V gene end was trimmed by 4 bases and the J gene end by 7 bases; junction bases not matched to a gene: 12. CDR3 length: 16 amino acids. CDR1 MGHDK and CDR2 SYGVNS come from the germline V gene. CDR3 coding DNA: TGTGCCAGCAGTGGACGGACAGGGATTTACCTAAATGAGCAGTTCTTC. Amino acids: CASSGRTGIYLNEQFF. The entire variable domain, with the rest obtained from reference TRBV25-1 and TRBJ2-1, is as follows: EADIYQTPRYLVIGTGKKITLECSQTMGHDKMYWYQQDPGMELHLIHYSYGVNSTEKGDLSSESTVSRIRTEHFPLTLESARPSHTSQYLCASSGRTGIYLNEQFFGPGTRLTVL.

The chain uses TRBV5-6 and TRBJ2-6; D unresolved. In germline, CDR1 is SGHDT, CDR2 YYEEEE. The V gene lost 0 bases and the J gene lost 2 bases, with 12 bases spanning the gap. The CDR3 is 17 amino acids. DNA of the CDR3: TGTGCCAGCAGCTTGGGAAAGGGATCTACTGGGGCCAACGTCCTGACTTTC. Amino acid sequence: CASSLGKGSTGANVLTF.

The V gene is TRBV2, the J gene TRBJ1-2, with D tentatively TRBD1 (5 bases). The CDR3 has 12 amino acids. Trimming shortened V by 6 bases and J by 7 bases, and 12 bases separated the two germline ends. Germline CDR1 SNHLY, CDR2 FYNNEI. The CDR3 loop is CASRGTGGGYTF. CDR3 sequence (DNA): TGTGCCAGCAGAGGAACAGGCGGTGGCTACACCTTC.

The gene calls are TRBV19 and TRBJ2-1; the match to TRBD1 covers 9 bases. Germline loops: CDR1 LNHDA, CDR2 SQIVND (reference sequence). The CDR3 has 14 amino acids. Trimming took 3 bases from V and 3 from J; bases not matched to a gene: 0. CDR3 in DNA: TGTGCCAGTAGTATGGGACAGGGCTACAATGAGCAGTTCTTC. Translating gives CASSMGQGYNEQFF.

This chain links TRBV4-2 with TRBJ2-3, with unresolved D. Deletions cut 0 bases from V and 5 bases from J, with 6 bases between. The CDR3 spans 13 residues. The V gene's germline CDR1 is LGHNA and CDR2 YNFKEQ. The chain's CDR3 is CASSQDMGDTQYF. The DNA of the CDR3 is TGTGCCAGCAGCCAAGATATGGGAGATACGCAGTATTTT.

The chain combines TRBV7-9 with TRBJ1-4; 10 bases line up with TRBD1. The germline gives CDR1 SEHNR, CDR2 FQNEAQ (reference sequence). The CDR3 has 16 amino acids. Unmatched junction bases numbered 6, after V lost 4 bases and J lost 4 bases. The CDR3 DNA follows: TGTGCCAGCAGCTCGACAGGGGGCTATGGTAATGAAAAACTGTTTTTT. As protein: CASSSTGGYGNEKLFF.

This chain uses TRBV28 with TRBJ2-6; the D is unclear. This CDR3 is 12 amino acids long. In germline, CDR1 is MDHEN, CDR2 SYDVKM. V shed 11 bases and J shed 0 bases, with 5 bases lying between them. In nucleotides, the CDR3 is TGTGCCGGTGGCTCTGGGGCCAACGTCCTGACTTTC. Its translation is CAGGSGANVLTF.

In its sample, this clone was seen a few times. This rearrangement joins TRBV6-6 to TRBJ1-5; 9 positions match TRBD1. Germline loops: CDR1 MNHNY, CDR2 SVGAGI (reference sequence). The CDR3 covers 14 residues. With V trimmed by 10 bases and J by 6 bases, 10 bases remained unmatched. The CDR3, as DNA: TGTGCCACCCAGGGACAGGGTCATACTCAGCCCCAGCATTTT. It specifies CATQGQGHTQPQHF.

V is TRBV24-1 and J is TRBJ2-3; unclear D gene. The CDR3 sequence is 12 residues long. Germline CDR1 reads KGHDR; CDR2 reads SFDVKD. V lost 2 bases to trimming and J lost 3 bases, with 2 bases between them. The chain's CDR3 is CATSDSTDTQYF. CDR3 nucleotides: TGTGCCACCAGTGATTCGACAGATACGCAGTATTTT.

This rearrangement joins TRBV7-2 to TRBJ2-1; no firm D call. Looked up from germline, CDR1 is SGHTA and CDR2 is FQGNSA. V gave up 0 bases and J gave up 6 bases, with 6 bases separating them. The CDR3 is made up of 13 amino acids. The CDR3 spells CASSLARSNEQFF. The CDR3 DNA is TGTGCCAGCAGCTTAGCGCGAAGCAATGAGCAGTTCTTC.

The chain uses TRBV7-9 and TRBJ1-1; tentative D call: TRBD1 (5 bases). The CDR3 spans 12 residues. Trimming removed 9 bases from V and 0 bases from J, with 8 bases in between. The germline gives CDR1 SEHNR, CDR2 FQNEAQ (reference sequence). The CDR3 DNA reads TGTGCCAGTGGGGCGCTGAACACTGAAGCTTTCTTT. Its translation is CASGALNTEAFF.

V and J are TRBV2 and TRBJ1-6; D gene ambiguous. CDR1 is SNHLY, CDR2 FYNNEI, per germline. The CDR3 covers 16 residues. V lost 7 bases and J 0 bases, leaving 13 bases between the germline ends. The CDR3, as DNA: TGTGCCAGCACCTACCAGTCGAGCTCCTATAATTCACCCCTCCACTTT. Its translation is CASTYQSSSYNSPLHF.

A single count supports this clone. The rearrangement uses TRBV7-9 and TRBJ1-2; 7 bases agree with TRBD1. The CDR3 totals 15 residues. Trimming took 10 bases from V and 7 from J; bases not matched to a gene: 18. The germline gives CDR1 SEHNR, CDR2 FQNEAQ (reference sequence). CDR3 in DNA: TGTGCCACCACGCCGGGACAGCTATATACGGTTGGCTACACCTTC. Protein: CATTPGQLYTVGYTF. The full variable domain, completed using reference TRBV7-9 and TRBJ1-2, is DTGVSQNPRHKITKRGQNVTFRCDPISEHNRLYWYRQTLGQGPEFLTYFQNEAQLEKSRLLSDRFSAERPKGSFSTLEIQRTEQGDSAMYLCATTPGQLYTVGYTFGSGTRLTVV.

This clone has a handful of counts. V gene TRBV6-1 combines with J gene TRBJ1-5; D perhaps matches TRBD1 (6 bases). CDR1 and CDR2 (germline): MNHNS, SASEGT. Trimming took off 5 bases at V and 2 bases at J, with 10 bases between the two ends. The length of the CDR3 is 14 residues. In DNA, the CDR3 is TGTGCCAGCAGTCACCGGACAGGCAATCAGCCCCAGCATTTT. Residues: CASSHRTGNQPQHF.